Listed below are T cell receptor beta chains from one sample, sequenced in a study of neoadjuvant anti-PD-1 for oral cavity cancer. Clones were sequenced by immunoSEQ multiplex PCR, and TCRdb holds only the in-frame ones, with some missing. The sample has approximately 68,000 clones, about nine tenths seen once. The source was PBMCs, collected after nivolumab (anti-PD-1) treatment. The source of these receptors is a person between 40 and 79 years old with oral cavity squamous cell carcinoma. CDR3s include the opening cysteine and the closing phenylalanine or tryptophan. Fields, in order: J gene, V gene, D gene, clone size, CDR3 protein, CDR3 DNA. A D gene is named only where the DNA matches it firmly. Some rows mark clone size as missing; the rest say once, few, many or name a class of expanded clone.

j_gene: TRBJ2-5; v_gene: TRBV19; d_gene: .; abundance: .; CDR3aa: CASSTGRGGGETQYF; CDR3nt: TGTGCCAGTAGTACTGGTCGGGGTGGAGGAGAGACCCAGTACTTC
j_gene: TRBJ1-1; v_gene: TRBV10-3; d_gene: .; abundance: .; CDR3aa: CAISESGHNYEAFF; CDR3nt: TGTGCCATCAGTGAGTCAGGTCATAATTATGAAGCTTTCTTT
j_gene: TRBJ2-3; v_gene: TRBV11-2; d_gene: .; abundance: .; CDR3aa: CASSLGVGRSTDTQYF; CDR3nt: TGTGCCAGCAGCTTAGGAGTGGGGCGGAGCACAGATACGCAGTATTTT
j_gene: TRBJ2-7; v_gene: TRBV5-4; d_gene: TRBD1; abundance: .; CDR3aa: CASSGDRVGKYEQYF; CDR3nt: TGTGCCAGCAGCGGTGACAGGGTAGGAAAGTACGAGCAGTACTTC
j_gene: TRBJ2-3; v_gene: TRBV29-1; d_gene: .; abundance: .; CDR3aa: CSVEDSRSTDTQYF; CDR3nt: TGCAGCGTTGAAGACAGCAGGAGCACAGATACGCAGTATTTT
j_gene: TRBJ1-2; v_gene: TRBV10-3; d_gene: .; abundance: few; CDR3aa: CAISEGQPTNYGYTF; CDR3nt: TGTGCCATCAGTGAAGGTCAACCGACTAACTATGGCTACACCTTC
j_gene: TRBJ2-7; v_gene: TRBV5-1; d_gene: TRBD1; abundance: .; CDR3aa: CASRQDRGRSEQYF; CDR3nt: TGCGCCAGCAGACAGGACAGGGGGCGAAGCGAGCAGTACTTC
j_gene: TRBJ2-7; v_gene: TRBV4-1; d_gene: .; abundance: once; CDR3aa: CASSQDPWAEQYF; CDR3nt: TGCGCCAGCAGCCAAGATCCGTGGGCTGAGCAGTACTTC
j_gene: TRBJ2-3; v_gene: TRBV6-4; d_gene: TRBD1; abundance: .; CDR3aa: CASRGQGDTDTQYF; CDR3nt: TGTGCCAGCAGGGGACAGGGTGACACAGATACGCAGTATTTT
j_gene: TRBJ1-5; v_gene: TRBV9; d_gene: .; abundance: .; CDR3aa: CASSAGYSNQPQHF; CDR3nt: TGTGCCAGCAGCGCGGGGTATAGCAATCAGCCCCAGCATTTT
j_gene: TRBJ1-1; v_gene: TRBV28; d_gene: .; abundance: few; CDR3aa: CASRSRQNIVTEAFF; CDR3nt: TGTGCCAGCCGTTCGAGGCAGAACATTGTCACTGAAGCTTTCTTT
j_gene: TRBJ2-1; v_gene: TRBV5-4; d_gene: TRBD1; abundance: .; CDR3aa: CASSLSTGLLNEQFF; CDR3nt: TGTGCCAGCAGCTTATCGACAGGGTTACTAAATGAGCAGTTCTTC
j_gene: TRBJ2-1; v_gene: TRBV12-2; d_gene: .; abundance: .; CDR3aa: CASRLRPAGGPDNEQFF; CDR3nt: TGTGCAAGTCGCTTACGACCAGCGGGGGGGCCGGACAATGAGCAGTTCTTC
j_gene: TRBJ1-2; v_gene: TRBV29-1; d_gene: TRBD1; abundance: .; CDR3aa: CSARGGTGEYGYTF; CDR3nt: TGCAGCGCCCGGGGAGGGACAGGGGAATATGGCTACACCTTC
j_gene: TRBJ1-2; v_gene: TRBV4-1; d_gene: .; abundance: .; CDR3aa: CASSHDGSGPHYGYTF; CDR3nt: TGCGCCAGCAGCCATGATGGAAGTGGACCCCACTATGGCTACACCTTC
j_gene: TRBJ2-1; v_gene: TRBV19; d_gene: TRBD2; abundance: .; CDR3aa: CASSEPAGVLNEQFF; CDR3nt: TGTGCCAGTAGTGAACCAGCGGGAGTGCTGAATGAGCAGTTCTTC
j_gene: TRBJ1-4; v_gene: TRBV7-9; d_gene: .; abundance: once; CDR3aa: CASSLAGGREKLFF; CDR3nt: TGTGCCAGCAGCTTAGCGGGGGGCAGGGAAAAACTGTTTTTT
j_gene: TRBJ1-1; v_gene: TRBV6-5; d_gene: TRBD1; abundance: .; CDR3aa: CASSRTGGGTEAFF; CDR3nt: TGTGCCAGCAGTAGGACAGGGGGGGGCACTGAAGCTTTCTTT
j_gene: TRBJ1-2; v_gene: TRBV18; d_gene: .; abundance: .; CDR3aa: CASSPPAGWYGYTF; CDR3nt: TGTGCCAGCTCACCACCGGCAGGGTGGTATGGCTACACCTTC
j_gene: TRBJ2-2; v_gene: TRBV4-1; d_gene: TRBD2; abundance: .; CDR3aa: CASSHLGAGGPIGELFF; CDR3nt: TGCGCCAGCAGCCACCTTGGAGCGGGGGGGCCTATCGGGGAGCTGTTTTTT
j_gene: TRBJ1-3; v_gene: TRBV30; d_gene: .; abundance: .; CDR3aa: CAWSRTSVSGNTIYF; CDR3nt: TGTGCCTGGAGTAGAACAAGCGTCTCTGGAAACACCATATATTTT
j_gene: TRBJ2-1; v_gene: TRBV10-1; d_gene: .; abundance: once; CDR3aa: CASSESSRREQFF; CDR3nt: TGCGCCAGCAGTGAGTCGAGTCGGCGGGAGCAGTTCTTC
j_gene: TRBJ2-1; v_gene: TRBV11-2; d_gene: TRBD1; abundance: .; CDR3aa: CASPVGTGGLLRNEQFF; CDR3nt: TGTGCCAGCCCAGTAGGGACAGGGGGCTTGCTGCGCAATGAGCAGTTCTTC
j_gene: TRBJ1-3; v_gene: TRBV6-1; d_gene: .; abundance: once; CDR3aa: CASSPRQASGNTIYF; CDR3nt: TGTGCCAGCAGTCCACGACAGGCGTCTGGAAACACCATATATTTT
j_gene: TRBJ1-4; v_gene: TRBV30; d_gene: TRBD1; abundance: once; CDR3aa: CAWNRDRGFSEKLFF; CDR3nt: TGTGCCTGGAACCGGGACAGGGGGTTTAGTGAAAAACTGTTTTTT
j_gene: TRBJ2-5; v_gene: TRBV10-1; d_gene: TRBD2; abundance: .; CDR3aa: CASSVGAGGLGETQYF; CDR3nt: TGCGCCAGCAGTGTAGGAGCGGGGGGGCTTGGAGAGACCCAGTACTTC
j_gene: TRBJ2-3; v_gene: TRBV6-5; d_gene: .; abundance: .; CDR3aa: CASTASTDTQYF; CDR3nt: TGTGCCAGCACGGCCAGCACAGATACGCAGTATTTT
j_gene: TRBJ2-7; v_gene: TRBV5-6; d_gene: TRBD1; abundance: .; CDR3aa: CASSWDRTYEQYF; CDR3nt: TGTGCCAGCAGCTGGGACAGGACCTACGAGCAGTACTTC
j_gene: TRBJ1-1; v_gene: TRBV28; d_gene: .; abundance: .; CDR3aa: CASSWGGRNTEAFF; CDR3nt: TGTGCCAGCAGTTGGGGCGGCAGGAACACTGAAGCTTTCTTT
j_gene: TRBJ2-7; v_gene: TRBV7-9; d_gene: .; abundance: .; CDR3aa: CASSLEAGASYEQYF; CDR3nt: TGTGCCAGCAGCTTAGAGGCGGGGGCCTCCTACGAGCAGTACTTC
j_gene: TRBJ2-1; v_gene: TRBV7-9; d_gene: .; abundance: .; CDR3aa: CASSPTWGANEQFF; CDR3nt: TGTGCCAGCAGCCCCACGTGGGGGGCTAATGAGCAGTTCTTC
j_gene: TRBJ1-2; v_gene: TRBV27; d_gene: TRBD1; abundance: .; CDR3aa: CASSPWTGSYGYTF; CDR3nt: TGTGCCAGCAGTCCCTGGACAGGGTCGTATGGCTACACCTTC
j_gene: TRBJ1-6; v_gene: TRBV14; d_gene: .; abundance: once; CDR3aa: CASSQVGDSPLHF; CDR3nt: TGTGCCAGCAGCCAAGTCGGGGACTCACCCCTCCACTTT
j_gene: TRBJ2-5; v_gene: TRBV28; d_gene: .; abundance: .; CDR3aa: CASSTPGERTQYF; CDR3nt: TGTGCCAGCAGCACCCCCGGGGAGAGGACCCAGTACTTC
j_gene: TRBJ2-5; v_gene: TRBV30; d_gene: .; abundance: .; CDR3aa: CAWSVQVQETQYF; CDR3nt: TGTGCCTGGAGTGTACAAGTGCAAGAGACCCAGTACTTC
j_gene: TRBJ2-7; v_gene: TRBV7-2; d_gene: .; abundance: .; CDR3aa: CASSTVGQGSYEQYF; CDR3nt: TGTGCCAGCAGCACCGTGGGGCAGGGCTCCTACGAGCAGTACTTC
j_gene: TRBJ1-2; v_gene: TRBV30; d_gene: TRBD1; abundance: .; CDR3aa: CAWIQGNYGYTF; CDR3nt: TGTGCCTGGATACAGGGGAACTATGGCTACACCTTC
j_gene: TRBJ1-1; v_gene: TRBV30; d_gene: .; abundance: .; CDR3aa: CAWNSEIKAEAFF; CDR3nt: TGTGCCTGGAATTCTGAAATTAAGGCTGAAGCTTTCTTT
j_gene: TRBJ2-5; v_gene: TRBV28; d_gene: .; abundance: once; CDR3aa: CASSPGQGRAVQGAQYF; CDR3nt: TGTGCCAGCAGCCCGGGGCAGGGTAGAGCGGTCCAAGGGGCCCAGTACTTC
j_gene: TRBJ2-6; v_gene: TRBV7-9; d_gene: .; abundance: .; CDR3aa: CASSLGQLSGANVLTF; CDR3nt: TGTGCCAGCAGCTTAGGACAGCTCTCTGGGGCCAACGTCCTGACTTTC
j_gene: TRBJ2-7; v_gene: TRBV27; d_gene: TRBD2; abundance: .; CDR3aa: CASRAGTSGPYEQYF; CDR3nt: TGTGCCAGCAGGGCCGGGACTAGCGGTCCCTACGAGCAGTACTTC
j_gene: TRBJ1-4; v_gene: TRBV7-8; d_gene: .; abundance: .; CDR3aa: CASSLQSTNEKLFF; CDR3nt: TGTGCCAGCAGCCTACAGTCAACTAATGAAAAACTGTTTTTT
j_gene: TRBJ2-5; v_gene: TRBV5-1; d_gene: .; abundance: .; CDR3aa: CASSADVRQETQYF; CDR3nt: TGCGCCAGCAGCGCGGACGTCCGCCAAGAGACCCAGTACTTC
j_gene: TRBJ2-3; v_gene: TRBV4-1; d_gene: .; abundance: .; CDR3aa: CASSQLGGADTQYF; CDR3nt: TGCGCCAGCAGCCAGCTTGGGGGAGCAGATACGCAGTATTTT
j_gene: TRBJ1-4; v_gene: TRBV7-9; d_gene: .; abundance: .; CDR3aa: CASSFAEGNEKLFF; CDR3nt: TGTGCCAGCAGCTTTGCGGAGGGGAATGAAAAACTGTTTTTT
j_gene: TRBJ1-2; v_gene: TRBV30; d_gene: .; abundance: .; CDR3aa: CACLRGGPYGYTF; CDR3nt: TGTGCCTGTCTCCGGGGGGGGCCCTATGGCTACACCTTC